This T cell receptor beta chain comes out of a study of blood T cell repertoires in COVID-19. Participant-reported clinical history was the basis for cohort assignment. The authors' processing: For nucleated cells, counts were estimated from reference gene primer amplification. Assay used: immunoSEQ multiplex PCR; TCRdb lists only in-frame clones, some missing. The DNA was the basis for D and trimming; V, J and clone size are from that table. Of roughly 200,000 clones listed, approximately 87% are singletons. The CDR3 spans 15 residues. Trimming stripped 1 base from V and 5 bases from J, with 13 bases between. The germline V gene has CDR1 SGHTS and CDR2 YDEGEE.

The chain links TRBV5-8 to TRBJ1-5; D is perhaps TRBD1 (5 bases). The material sequenced was PBMCs or T cells enriched from blood (not recorded which). This clonotype originated in a woman between 50 and 59 years old in a cohort exposed to, infected with or recovered from COVID-19 (not recorded which). CDR3 DNA sequence: TGTGCCAGCAGCTTGCGAGCAGGGCTCTATCAGCCCCAGCATTTT. As protein: CASSLRAGLYQPQHF.